This TCR beta chain was sequenced for a study of graft-versus-host responses after intestinal transplantation. TCRdb keeps only in-frame clones here, not all; method: immunoSEQ multiplex PCR. The sample records 100,000 or so clones, about 90% being singletons. With 2 bases removed from V and 2 bases from J, the gap between germline ends came to 7 bases. Germline-derived CDR1 and CDR2 are SGHRS and YFSETQ. This CDR3 comprises 13 residues. As regards this clone: As yet, its antigen is unknown.

This receptor was identified in a human donor who received an intestinal transplant. This chain uses TRBV5-1 with TRBJ2-5; the D gene is possibly TRBD1 (6 bases). The sample here was unstimulated CD4+ T cells sorted from spleen or lymph node cells, taken before intestinal transplant. CDR3 bases: TGCGCCAGCAGCTTCGGACAGCAAGAGACCCAGTACTTC. Its translation: CASSFGQQETQYF.